This TCR beta chain originates from a study of T cell responses to AZD1222 COVID-19 vaccine. Looked up from germline, CDR1 is MDHEN and CDR2 is SYDVKM. The CDR3 extends over 15 amino acids. Deletions cut 7 bases from V and 5 bases from J, with 18 bases between. This clone was observed once. Its matching antigen is unknown. Study-wide points: Donors were chiefly white British, with a greater number of females, and clonal diversity was perhaps underestimated.

Profiling relied on immunoSEQ multiplex PCR, and the TCRdb table lists in-frame clones only, not all of them. The sample contains roughly 70,000 clones, 75% to 90% of which appear only once. The sequence was obtained from an adult in good health. The sequencing here drew on peripheral blood, taken on day 0 of AZD1222 vaccination. V is TRBV28 and J is TRBJ1-5; D may be TRBD1 (6 bases). Written as DNA, the CDR3 is TGTGCCAGCACCCTGGACAGCGGATCGTATCAGCCCCAGCATTTT. Translating it yields CASTLDSGSYQPQHF.